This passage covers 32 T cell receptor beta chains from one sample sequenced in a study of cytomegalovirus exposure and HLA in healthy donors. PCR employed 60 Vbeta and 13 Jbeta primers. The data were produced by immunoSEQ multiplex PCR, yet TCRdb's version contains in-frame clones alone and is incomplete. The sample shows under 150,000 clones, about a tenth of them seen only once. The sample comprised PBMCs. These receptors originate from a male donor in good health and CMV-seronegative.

Here the CDR3 DNA reads TGTGCCAGCCAGGGGGCTAACGGGGAGCTGTTTTTT. Protein: CASQGANGELFF. This chain links TRBV2 with TRBJ1-3, with 8 bases identical to TRBD1. The end of the DNA fits TRBJ2-2 better, so the J call may be wrong. The CDR3 is 12 residues long. Per the germline V gene, CDR1 is SNHLY and CDR2 is FYNNEI.

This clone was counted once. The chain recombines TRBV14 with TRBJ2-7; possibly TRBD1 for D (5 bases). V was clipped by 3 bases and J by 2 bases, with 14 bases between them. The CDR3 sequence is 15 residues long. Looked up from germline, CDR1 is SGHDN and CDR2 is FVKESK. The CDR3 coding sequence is TGTGCCAGCAGCCACCAGGGTTTAAGGGCCTACGAGCAGTACTTC. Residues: CASSHQGLRAYEQYF. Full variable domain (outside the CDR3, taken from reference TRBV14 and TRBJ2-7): EAGVTQFPSHSVIEKGQTVTLRCDPISGHDNLYWYRRVMGKEIKFLLHFVKESKQDESGMPNNRFLAERTGGTYSTLKVQPAELEDSGVYFCASSHQGLRAYEQYFGPGTRLTVT.

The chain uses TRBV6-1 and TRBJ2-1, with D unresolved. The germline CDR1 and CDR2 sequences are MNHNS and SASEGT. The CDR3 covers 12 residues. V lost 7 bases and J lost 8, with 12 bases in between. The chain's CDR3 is CASTPSVDEQFF. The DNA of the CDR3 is TGTGCCAGCACTCCAAGCGTCGATGAGCAGTTCTTC.

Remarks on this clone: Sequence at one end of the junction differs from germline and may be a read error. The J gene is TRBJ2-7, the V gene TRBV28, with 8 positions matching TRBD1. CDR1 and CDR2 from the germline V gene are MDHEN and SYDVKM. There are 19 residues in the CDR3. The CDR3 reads CASSSPSLPDRGPFYEQHF. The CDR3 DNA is TGTGCCAGCAGTTCCCCTTCTCTCCCCGACAGGGGCCCCTTTTACGAGCAGCACTTC.

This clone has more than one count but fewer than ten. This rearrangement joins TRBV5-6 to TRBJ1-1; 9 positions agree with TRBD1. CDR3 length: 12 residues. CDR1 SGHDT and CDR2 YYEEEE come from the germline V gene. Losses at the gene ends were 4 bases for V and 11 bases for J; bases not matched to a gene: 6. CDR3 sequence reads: CASSPRDRAAFF. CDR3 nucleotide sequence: TGTGCCAGCAGCCCCCGGGACAGGGCGGCTTTCTTT.

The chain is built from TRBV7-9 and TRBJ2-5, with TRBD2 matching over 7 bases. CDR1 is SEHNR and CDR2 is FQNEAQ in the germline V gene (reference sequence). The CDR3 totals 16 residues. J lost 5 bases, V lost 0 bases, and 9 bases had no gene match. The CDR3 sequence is CASSLASGTNSETQYF. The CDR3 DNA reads TGTGCCAGCAGCTTAGCGAGCGGGACCAACTCCGAGACCCAGTACTTC.

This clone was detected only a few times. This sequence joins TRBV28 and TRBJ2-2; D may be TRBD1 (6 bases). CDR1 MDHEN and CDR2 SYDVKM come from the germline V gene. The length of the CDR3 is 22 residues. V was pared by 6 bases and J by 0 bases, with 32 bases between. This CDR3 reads CASSSPWGRSVPEPTNTGELFF. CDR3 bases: TGTGCCAGCAGCTCCCCGTGGGGGCGCTCCGTTCCTGAGCCCACGAACACCGGGGAGCTGTTTTTT.

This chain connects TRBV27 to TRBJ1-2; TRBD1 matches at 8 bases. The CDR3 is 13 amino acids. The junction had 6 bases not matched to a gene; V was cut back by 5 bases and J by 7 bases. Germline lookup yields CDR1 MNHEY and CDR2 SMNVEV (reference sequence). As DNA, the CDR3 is TGTGCCAGCAGTAGCAGGGGGCTCGGTGGCTACACCTTC. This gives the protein CASSSRGLGGYTF.

The CDR3: CASSYEFNSPLHF. The CDR3 DNA is TGTGCCAGCAGTTACGAGTTCAATTCACCCCTCCACTTT. The chain carries TRBV6-5 and TRBJ1-6; D remains unclear. The CDR3 spans 13 residues. Germline V gene sequence: CDR1 MNHEY, CDR2 SVGAGI. V dropped 2 bases and J dropped 7 bases, with 6 bases sitting between them.

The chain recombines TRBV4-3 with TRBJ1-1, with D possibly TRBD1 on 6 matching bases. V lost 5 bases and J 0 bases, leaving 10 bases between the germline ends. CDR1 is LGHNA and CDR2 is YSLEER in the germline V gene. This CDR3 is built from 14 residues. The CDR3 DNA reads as TGCGCCAGCAGCTTACAGGGTCTGAACACTGAAGCTTTCTTT. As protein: CASSLQGLNTEAFF.

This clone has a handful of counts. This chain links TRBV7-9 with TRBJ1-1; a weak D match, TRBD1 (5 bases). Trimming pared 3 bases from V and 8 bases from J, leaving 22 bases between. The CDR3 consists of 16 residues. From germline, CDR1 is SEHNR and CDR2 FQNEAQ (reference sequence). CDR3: CASSFVRGLNHPEAFF. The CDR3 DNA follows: TGTGCCAGCAGCTTCGTAAGGGGACTTAACCACCCGGAAGCTTTCTTT.

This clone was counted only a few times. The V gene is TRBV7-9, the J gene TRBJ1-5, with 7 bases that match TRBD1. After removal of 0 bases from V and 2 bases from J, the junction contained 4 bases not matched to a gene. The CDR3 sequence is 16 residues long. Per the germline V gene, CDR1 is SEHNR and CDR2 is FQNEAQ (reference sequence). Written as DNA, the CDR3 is TGTGCCAGCAGCTTAGCGGGCAGGGGGGGCAATCAGCCCCAGCATTTT. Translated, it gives CASSLAGRGGNQPQHF.

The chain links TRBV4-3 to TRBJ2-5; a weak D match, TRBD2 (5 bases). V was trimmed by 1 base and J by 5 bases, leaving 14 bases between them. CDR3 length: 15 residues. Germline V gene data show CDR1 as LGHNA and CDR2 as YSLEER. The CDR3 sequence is CASSQGTGLSETQYF. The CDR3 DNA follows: TGCGCCAGCAGCCAAGGAACGGGGTTGAGCGAGACCCAGTACTTC.

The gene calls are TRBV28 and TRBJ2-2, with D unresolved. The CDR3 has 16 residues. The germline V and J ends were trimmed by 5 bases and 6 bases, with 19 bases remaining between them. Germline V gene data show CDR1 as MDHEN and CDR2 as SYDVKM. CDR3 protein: CASSPIPTRMPGELFF. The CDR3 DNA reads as TGTGCCAGCAGTCCGATACCGACAAGGATGCCCGGGGAGCTGTTTTTT.

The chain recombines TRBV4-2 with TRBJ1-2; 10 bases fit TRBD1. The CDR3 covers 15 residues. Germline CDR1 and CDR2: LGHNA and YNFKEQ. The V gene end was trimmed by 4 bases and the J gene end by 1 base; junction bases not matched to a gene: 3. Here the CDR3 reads CASSPTGGSNYGYTF. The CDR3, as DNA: TGTGCCAGCAGCCCGACAGGGGGCAGTAACTATGGCTACACCTTC.

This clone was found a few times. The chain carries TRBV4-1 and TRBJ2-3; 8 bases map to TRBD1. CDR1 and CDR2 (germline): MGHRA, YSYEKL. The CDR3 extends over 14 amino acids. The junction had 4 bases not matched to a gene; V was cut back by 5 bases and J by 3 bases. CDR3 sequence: CASSSRTGTDTQYF. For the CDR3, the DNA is TGCGCCAGCAGCTCCCGGACAGGGACAGATACGCAGTATTTT.

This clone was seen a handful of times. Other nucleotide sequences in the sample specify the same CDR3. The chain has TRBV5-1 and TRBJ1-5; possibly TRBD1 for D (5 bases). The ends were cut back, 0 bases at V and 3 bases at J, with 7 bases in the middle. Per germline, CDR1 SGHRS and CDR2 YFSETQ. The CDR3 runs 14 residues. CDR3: CASSLGQPNQPQHF. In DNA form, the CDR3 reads TGCGCCAGCAGCTTGGGACAGCCCAATCAGCCCCAGCATTTT. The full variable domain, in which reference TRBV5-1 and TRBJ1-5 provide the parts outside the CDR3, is KAGVTQTPRYLIKTRGQQVTLSCSPISGHRSVSWYQQTPGQGLQFLFEYFSETQRNKGNFPGRFSGRQFSNSRSEMNVSTLELGDSALYLCASSLGQPNQPQHFGDGTRLSIL.

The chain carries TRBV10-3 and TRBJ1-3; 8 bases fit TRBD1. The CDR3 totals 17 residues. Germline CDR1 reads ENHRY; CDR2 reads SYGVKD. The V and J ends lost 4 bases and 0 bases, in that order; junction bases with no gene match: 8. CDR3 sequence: CAISVGDRLRSGNTIYF. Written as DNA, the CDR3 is TGTGCCATCAGTGTGGGGGACAGGCTTCGCTCTGGAAACACCATATATTTT.

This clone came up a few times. Here the CDR3 DNA reads TGTGCCAGCAGTGAAGGATGGAGACAGGGGACCGGGGAGCTGTTTTTT. Protein sequence: CASSEGWRQGTGELFF. The rearrangement uses TRBV2 and TRBJ2-2, with 8 nucleotides matching TRBD1. The junction had 6 bases not matched to a gene; V was cut back by 1 base and J by 5 bases. The CDR3 loop spans 16 amino acids. From germline, CDR1 is SNHLY and CDR2 FYNNEI.

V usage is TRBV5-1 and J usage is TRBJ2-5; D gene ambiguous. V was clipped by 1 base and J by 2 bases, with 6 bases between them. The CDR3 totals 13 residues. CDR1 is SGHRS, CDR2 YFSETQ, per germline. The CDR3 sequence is CASSLSIQETQYF. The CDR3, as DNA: TGCGCCAGCAGCTTGAGCATTCAAGAGACCCAGTACTTC.

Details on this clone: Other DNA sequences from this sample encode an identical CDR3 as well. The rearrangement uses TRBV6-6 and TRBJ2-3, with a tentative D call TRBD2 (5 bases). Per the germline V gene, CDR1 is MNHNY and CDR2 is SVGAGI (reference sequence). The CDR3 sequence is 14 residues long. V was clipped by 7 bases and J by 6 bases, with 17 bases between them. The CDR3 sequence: CASTTLDPSDTQYF. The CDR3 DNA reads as TGTGCCAGCACCACACTAGATCCTTCGGATACGCAGTATTTT.

The CDR3 spells CASSSRDRGLNTEAFF. The CDR3 bases are TGTGCCAGCAGTTCACGGGACAGGGGATTGAACACTGAAGCTTTCTTT. The V call is TRBV4-2, the J call TRBJ1-1; 10 nucleotides agree with TRBD1. The V and J ends lost 6 bases and 0 bases, in that order; junction bases with no gene match: 7. Looked up from germline, CDR1 is LGHNA and CDR2 is YNFKEQ. The CDR3 is 16 amino acids.

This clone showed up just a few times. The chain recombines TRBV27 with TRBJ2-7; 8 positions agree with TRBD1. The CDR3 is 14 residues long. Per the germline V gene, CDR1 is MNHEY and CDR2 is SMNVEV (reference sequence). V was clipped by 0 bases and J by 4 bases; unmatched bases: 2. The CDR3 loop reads CASSLSYRGYEQYF. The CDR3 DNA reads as TGTGCCAGCAGTTTATCGTACAGGGGGTACGAGCAGTACTTC.

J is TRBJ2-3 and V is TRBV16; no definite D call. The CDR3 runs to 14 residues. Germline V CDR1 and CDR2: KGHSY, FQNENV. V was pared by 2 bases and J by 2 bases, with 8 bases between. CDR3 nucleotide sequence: TGTGCCAGCAGCCAAGCCCCACACACAGATACGCAGTATTTT. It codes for CASSQAPHTDTQYF.

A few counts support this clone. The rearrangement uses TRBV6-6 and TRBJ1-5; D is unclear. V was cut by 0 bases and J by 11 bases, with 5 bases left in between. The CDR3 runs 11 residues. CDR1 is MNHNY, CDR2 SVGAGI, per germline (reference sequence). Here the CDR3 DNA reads TGTGCCAGCAGTTACTCAGAGACCCAGCATTTT. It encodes CASSYSETQHF.

The CDR3 DNA sequence: TGCAGCGTTGAAGAGGCAGACCTAGCGGGAGGCGATGAGCAGTTCTTC. This translates into CSVEEADLAGGDEQFF. The chain couples TRBV29-1 to TRBJ2-1; 11 bases fit TRBD2. J was trimmed by 8 bases and V by 0 bases; bases with no gene match: 9. This CDR3 contains 16 residues. CDR1 is SQVTM, CDR2 ANQGSEA, per germline.

The CDR3 is CASSPLQGLGENEQFF. The CDR3 DNA follows: TGTGCCAGCAGTCCACTACAGGGCCTTGGGGAAAATGAGCAGTTCTTC. This chain joins TRBV28 and TRBJ2-1; the D gene is possibly TRBD1 (6 bases). Germline V gene data show CDR1 as MDHEN and CDR2 as SYDVKM. The length of the CDR3 is 16 residues. V lost 5 bases and J lost 7, with 21 bases in between. The full variable domain, with the rest looked up from reference TRBV28 and TRBJ2-1, is DVKVTQSSRYLVKRTGEKVFLECVQDMDHENMFWYRQDPGLGLRLIYFSYDVKMKEKGDIPEGYSVSREKKERFSLILESASTNQTSMYLCASSPLQGLGENEQFFGPGTRLTVL.

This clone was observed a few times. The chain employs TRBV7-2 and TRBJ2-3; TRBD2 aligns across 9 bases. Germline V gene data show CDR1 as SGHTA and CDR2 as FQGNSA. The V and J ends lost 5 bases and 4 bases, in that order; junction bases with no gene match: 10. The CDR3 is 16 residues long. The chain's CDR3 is CASSPRVREGADTQYF. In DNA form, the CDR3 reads TGTGCCAGCAGCCCCCGCGTGCGGGAGGGGGCAGATACGCAGTATTTT.

CDR3 in amino acids: CASRLTGTGEKNEQFF. CDR3 DNA: TGTGCCAGCAGGTTAACCGGGACAGGGGAGAAGAATGAGCAGTTCTTC. The chain is built from TRBV4-2 and TRBJ2-1; 10 bases fit TRBD1. The CDR3 contains 16 residues. V dropped 6 bases and J dropped 7; count of bases not matched to a gene: 12. CDR1 is LGHNA and CDR2 is YNFKEQ in the germline V gene.

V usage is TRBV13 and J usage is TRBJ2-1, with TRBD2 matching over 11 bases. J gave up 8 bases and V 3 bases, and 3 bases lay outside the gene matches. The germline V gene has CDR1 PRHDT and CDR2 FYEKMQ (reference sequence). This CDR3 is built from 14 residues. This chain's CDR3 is CASSLLAGGHEQFF. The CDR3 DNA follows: TGTGCCAGCAGCTTGCTAGCGGGAGGACATGAGCAGTTCTTC.

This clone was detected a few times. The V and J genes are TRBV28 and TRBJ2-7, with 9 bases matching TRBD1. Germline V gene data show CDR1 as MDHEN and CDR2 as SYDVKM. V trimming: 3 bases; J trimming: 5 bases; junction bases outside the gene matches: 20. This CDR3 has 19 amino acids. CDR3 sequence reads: CASSFSYKNLGTGNNEQYF. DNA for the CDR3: TGTGCCAGCAGTTTTTCATACAAGAACCTCGGGACAGGGAATAACGAGCAGTACTTC.

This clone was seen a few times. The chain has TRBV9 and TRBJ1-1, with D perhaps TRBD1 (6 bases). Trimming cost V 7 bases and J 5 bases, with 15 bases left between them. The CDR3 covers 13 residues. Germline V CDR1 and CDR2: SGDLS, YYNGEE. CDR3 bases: TGTGCCAGCTCCTCAACAGGGTTGACTGAAGCTTTCTTT. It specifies CASSSTGLTEAFF.